This paragraph reports one T cell receptor beta chain. Its cognate antigen is unknown. This sample is drawn from a study of T cells in localized non-small cell lung cancer. Assay used: immunoSEQ multiplex PCR; TCRdb lists only in-frame clones, some missing. The data contain approximately 30,000 clones, 85% to 90% of them singletons. This CDR3 comprises 16 residues. V trimming: 4 bases; J trimming: 1 base; junction bases outside the gene matches: 6. Germline CDR1 is SGHRS and CDR2 is YFSETQ. Findings and caveats of the study: Clonality of T cells reached its maximum in uninvolved adjacent lung, surpassing tumor. Among blood samples, higher T cell density accompanied longer overall survival.

The V and J genes are TRBV5-1 and TRBJ2-3; 10 bases map to TRBD1. Here the sequenced sample was peripheral blood, taken before any cancer treatment. The TCR sequence derives from a woman aged 35-75 years with stage I lung adenocarcinoma. The CDR3 loop is CASSPRDRGGTDTQYF. For the CDR3, the DNA is TGCGCCAGCAGCCCACGGGACAGGGGAGGCACAGATACGCAGTATTTT.